This TCR beta chain was captured by sequencing in a study of control samples from healthy donors and cancer patients. From germline, CDR1 is MGHDK and CDR2 SYGVNS. Trimming stripped 6 bases from V and 1 base from J, with 16 bases between. The length of the CDR3 is 15 residues. Sequencing was performed with immunoSEQ multiplex PCR; in TCRdb, only in-frame clones are kept and a portion is missing. The sample carries 170,000 or so clones, approximately 94% recorded once. J is TRBJ2-7 and V is TRBV25-1, with a tentative D call TRBD2 (5 bases). Sequencing was performed on blood. The receptor was derived from a man younger than 40 in good health. The CDR3, as DNA: TGTGCCAGCAGCGACGCTCGGAGGCTTTCCTACGAGCAGTACTTC. This codes for CASSDARRLSYEQYF.